Following are 2 T cell receptor beta chains from one sample sequenced in a study of cytomegalovirus exposure and HLA in healthy donors. This PCR relied on a set of 60 Vbeta primers and 13 Jbeta primers. Generated by immunoSEQ multiplex PCR, the TCRdb table keeps only in-frame clones and is missing some. The data show under 150,000 clones, and the top ten clones hold about 1.6%. Sequenced input: PBMCs. Every receptor here comes from a middle-aged woman in good health and CMV-seronegative.

CDR3 bases: TGTGCCAGCAGTTACTATTCGGCAGGGGTGAGCTATGGCTACACCTTC. Amino acids: CASSYYSAGVSYGYTF. The chain has TRBV6-5 and TRBJ1-2; a weak D match, TRBD1 (6 bases). V lost 1 base and J lost 4, with 16 bases in between. CDR3 length: 16 residues. CDR1 MNHEY and CDR2 SVGAGI come from the germline V gene.

The rearrangement links TRBV5-6 to TRBJ1-1; no clear D gene. This CDR3 contains 14 residues. V was pared by 4 bases and J by 2 bases, with 12 bases between. Germline V gene data show CDR1 as SGHDT and CDR2 as YYEEEE. The CDR3 loop reads CASSLDTINTEAFF. The DNA for the CDR3 is TGTGCCAGCAGCCTGGATACTATAAACACTGAAGCTTTCTTT.